What follows is one T cell receptor (beta chain) and its context. This clonotype has a handful of counts. No cognate antigen has been identified for it. Base qualities are not provided; no much larger clone lies one nucleotide away. Donors were a few dozen systemically healthy Caucasian individuals from Russia aged roughly 6 to 90 years. Each donor gave ten milliliters of peripheral blood, collected into EDTA-treated Vacutainer tubes. Ficoll-Paque density-gradient centrifugation was used to isolate PBMCs, with at least 6 million obtained per sample. Total RNA, at least 5 micrograms per sample, was extracted from PBMCs with Trizol reagent. The percentages of naive CD45RAhigh/CD27high T cells were determined by flow cytometry on a PBMC aliquot from every donor. Trimming at the junction amounts to 4 bases on V and 1 base on J, and the germline ends lie 10 bases apart. The CDR3 runs 14 amino acids, cysteine and phenylalanine included. Left in the record is the CDR3 DNA by itself, 42 bases read in frame from the first base. In the germline V gene, CDR1 corresponds to ENHRY and CDR2 to SYGVKD.

The sample comes from a study of blood T cells in healthy people across ages (dated by TCRdb to about 2015). Study-level background: In model experiments, roughly one uniquely barcoded TCR beta cDNA molecule per two T cells was captured by template switching. Age-related changes in TCR beta repertoire diversity were measured in the study by deep sequencing normalized with unique cDNA molecular identifiers. Four age groups were formed from the donors: young (average 16 years), middle-aged (approximately 40), aged (approximately 60) and long-lived (around 82). To avoid experimental bias, donors of different ages were randomly spread across the sequencing lanes. For two donors (one aged 18 to 30 and one aged 80 or older), the study analyzed two additional independent replicas of 1 million unique cDNA reads from the same blood draw.

Library prep was done by 5' RACE. TCRdb lists the instrument as Illumina HiSeq 2500. A second PCR of about 6 to 12 cycles was run with a J-beta primer mix and a sample-barcoded 5' primer. Each TCR beta cDNA molecule received a unique molecular identifier from a template-switch 5' adaptor carrying 12 random nucleotides. Each sample yielded at least 3 million CDR3-containing paired-end reads. First-strand cDNA was synthesized from all RNA with the Mint cDNA synthesis kit, primed by a TRBC-specific oligonucleotide. Following uracil-DNA glycosylase treatment, a first 18-cycle PCR with universal primers M1SS and BC2_uni_R was performed on all cDNA. Under the source paper's analysis protocol: For normalization, 1 million high-quality reads, each with a distinct molecular identifier, were randomly selected from each sample. Reads sharing molecular identifiers were discarded rather than binned into consensus sequences. MiTCR, set to a Q25 quality threshold and the strictest error-elimination algorithm, was used for CDR3 identification, clonotype clustering and error correction. A nonparametric unseen species model with Euler transformation was used to estimate lower-bound total TCR beta diversity. The public sequencing data were trimmed at Q25 with fastp and processed into clonotypes with MiXCR by TCRdb, which kept only in-frame beta chains. Rows with a matching CDR3 protein are joined into one entry that keeps the most common DNA and genes. The V and J calls here are based on TCRdb, not the publication. This sample has around 1,500,000 distinct CDR3 sequences in its table, and about 40% of those were observed once. 7% to 9% of the sample comes from the top ten.

Study-wide findings and limitations: The long-lived group showed more naive CD4+ T cells, fewer expanded clones and increased TCR diversity than the aged group, suggesting age selection. Because donor CMV infection status was unknown, age-related changes in expanded clonotypes were potentially confounded. As age increased, observed TCR beta diversity per million T cells dropped in a roughly linear way, and a significant reduction was already evident by age roughly 40. Observed TCR beta diversity correlated strongly with the percentage of naive T cells measured by flow cytometry. Bulk unsorted PBMC profiling prevented conclusive comparison of naive and antigen-experienced compartments. Estimates of total diversity based on one million sequenced T cells were regarded as lower bounds and as underestimates.

The source of this sequence is a young woman in good health. The sequence is built from TRBV10-3 and TRBJ2-5, with a weak D call of TRBD1 (6 bases match). Sequencing used blood. Read as DNA, the sequence is TGTGCCATCAGTGGCGGACAGCCCCAAGAGACCCAGTACTTC. The translation is CAISGGQPQETQYF.